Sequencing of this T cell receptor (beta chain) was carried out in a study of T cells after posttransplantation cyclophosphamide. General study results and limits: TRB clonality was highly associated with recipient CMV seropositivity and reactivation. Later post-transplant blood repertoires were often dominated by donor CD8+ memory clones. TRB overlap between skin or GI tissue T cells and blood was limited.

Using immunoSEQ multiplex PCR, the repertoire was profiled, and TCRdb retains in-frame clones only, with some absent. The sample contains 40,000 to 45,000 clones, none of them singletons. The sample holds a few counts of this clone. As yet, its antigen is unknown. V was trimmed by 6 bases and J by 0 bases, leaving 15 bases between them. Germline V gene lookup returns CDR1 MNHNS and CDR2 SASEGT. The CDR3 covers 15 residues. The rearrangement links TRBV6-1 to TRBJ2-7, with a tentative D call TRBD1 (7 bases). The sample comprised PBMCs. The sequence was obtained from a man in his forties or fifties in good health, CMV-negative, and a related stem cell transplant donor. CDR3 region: CASRELQGGSYEQYF. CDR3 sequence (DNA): TGTGCCAGCAGAGAACTGCAGGGGGGCTCCTACGAGCAGTACTTC.